The 5 T cell receptor beta chains below come from one sample, sequenced in a study of CD8+ T cells in alopecia areata. TCR sequencing used cDNA made by reverse transcription of extracted RNA. Data came from immunoSEQ multiplex PCR; TCRdb stores just in-frame clones and leaves some out. This repertoire shows approximately 210,000 clones, approximately 67% found once; its top ten account for about 1.2%. Sample treatment: oral pan-JAK inhibitor, 5-10 mg twice daily. Sequencing was performed on CD4+ T cells sorted from blood, taken at roughly week 45, from a patient treated with tofacitinib. These TCRs come from a human donor with alopecia areata.

The chain has TRBV29-1 and TRBJ1-1, with D possibly being TRBD1 (5 bases). The CDR3 runs to 12 residues. The V and J ends lost 4 bases and 3 bases respectively, with 9 bases between them. Germline V gives CDR1 SQVTM, CDR2 ANQGSEA. The CDR3 sequence is CSVVSGHTEAFF. The DNA of the CDR3 is TGCAGCGTTGTCTCGGGGCACACTGAAGCTTTCTTT.

The gene calls are TRBV29-1 and TRBJ2-7, with 7 nucleotides matching TRBD1. Germline lookup yields CDR1 SQVTM and CDR2 ANQGSEA. CDR3 length: 11 amino acids. V gave up 7 bases and J gave up 5 bases; unmatched junction bases: 5. The CDR3 nucleotides are TGCAGCGCGGGACAGTTCGACGAGCAGTACTTC. Protein sequence: CSAGQFDEQYF.

This clone showed up many times. J is TRBJ2-7 and V is TRBV27; 7 nucleotides line up with TRBD2. V was pared by 2 bases and J by 0 bases, with 1 base of the junction left unmatched. The CDR3 length is 14 residues. Germline loops: CDR1 MNHEY, CDR2 SMNVEV (reference sequence). In DNA form, the CDR3 reads TGTGCCAGCAGTTTAACGGGGGGCTCCTACGAGCAGTACTTC. Its translation is CASSLTGGSYEQYF.

CDR3 residues: CASSRTSGGSNEQFF. The DNA for the CDR3 is TGTGCCAGCAGTCGGACTAGCGGGGGATCCAATGAGCAGTTCTTC. The chain employs TRBV6-5 and TRBJ2-1; 13 bases line up with TRBD2. Unmatched junction bases numbered 4, after V lost 5 bases and J lost 6 bases. Germline values: CDR1 MNHEY, CDR2 SVGAGI. CDR3 length equals 15 residues.

This chain joins TRBV2 and TRBJ2-3; D possibly corresponds to TRBD2 (6 bases). Germline values: CDR1 SNHLY, CDR2 FYNNEI. The CDR3 is 15 amino acids. Deletions cut 8 bases from V and 0 bases from J, with 15 bases between. CDR3 DNA: TGTGCCAGCCGGGCGGGGCTTATCAGCACAGATACGCAGTATTTT. It specifies CASRAGLISTDTQYF. Variable domain in full (rest from reference TRBV2 and TRBJ2-3): EPEVTQTPSHQVTQMGQEVILRCVPISNHLYFYWYRQILGQKVEFLVSFYNNEISEKSEIFDDQFSVERPDGSNFTLKIRSTKLEDSAMYFCASRAGLISTDTQYFGPGTRLTVL.